This T cell receptor (beta chain) was sequenced in a study of T cells in Graves' hyperthyroidism and ophthalmopathy. Study-wide points: The model forecast ophthalmopathy, anticipating it by a median roughly 6.5 months before onset.

This clonotype was seen ten or more times. Antigen specificity is unknown. Clinical symptoms, serum thyroxine, TRAb, thyroid ultrasound and orbital computed tomography informed diagnoses. This CDR3 is built from 12 residues. CDR1 is KGHSH, CDR2 LQKENI, per germline. The V gene lost 6 bases and the J gene lost 4 bases, with 9 bases spanning the gap. The TCR beta CDR3 regions underwent amplification using RNA transcripts as the source. TCR CDR3 regions were first amplified by RT-PCR with HTBI primers. TCRdb re-called the multiplex PCR reads through MiXCR, storing one row per CDR3 protein. The sample has under 350,000 distinct CDR3 sequences, over 15% seen once.

The rearrangement uses TRBV18 and TRBJ2-5, with D hard to call. The TCR originated in a woman aged 60-75 years with Graves' ophthalmopathy. Source material: blood. CDR3 nucleotides: TGTGCCAGCTCTGGTGGTAGAGAGACCCAGTACTTC. Translated, it gives CASSGGRETQYF.